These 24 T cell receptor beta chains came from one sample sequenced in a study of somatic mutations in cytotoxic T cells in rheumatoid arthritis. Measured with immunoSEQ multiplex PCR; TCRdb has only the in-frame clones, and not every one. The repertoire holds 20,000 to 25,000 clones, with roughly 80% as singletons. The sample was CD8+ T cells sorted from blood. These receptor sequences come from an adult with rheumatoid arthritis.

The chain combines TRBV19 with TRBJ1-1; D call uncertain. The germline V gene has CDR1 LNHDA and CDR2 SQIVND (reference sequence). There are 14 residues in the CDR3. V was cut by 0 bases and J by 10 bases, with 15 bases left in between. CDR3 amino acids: CASSIDQGHLSAFF. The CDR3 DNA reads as TGTGCCAGTAGTATAGATCAAGGCCACTTGTCAGCTTTCTTT.

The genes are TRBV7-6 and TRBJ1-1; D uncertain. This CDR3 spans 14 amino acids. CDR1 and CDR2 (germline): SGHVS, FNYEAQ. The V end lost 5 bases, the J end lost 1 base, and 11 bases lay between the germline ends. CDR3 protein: CASSLRTGNTEAFF. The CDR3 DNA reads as TGTGCCAGCAGCCTTAGGACGGGGAACACTGAAGCTTTCTTT.

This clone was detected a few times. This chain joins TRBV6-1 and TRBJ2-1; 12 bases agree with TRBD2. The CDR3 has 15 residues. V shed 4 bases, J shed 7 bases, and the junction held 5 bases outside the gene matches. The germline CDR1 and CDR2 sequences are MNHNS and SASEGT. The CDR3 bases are TGTGCCAGCAGTGTGGAACTAGCGGGGGGTAATGAGCAGTTCTTC. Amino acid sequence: CASSVELAGGNEQFF.

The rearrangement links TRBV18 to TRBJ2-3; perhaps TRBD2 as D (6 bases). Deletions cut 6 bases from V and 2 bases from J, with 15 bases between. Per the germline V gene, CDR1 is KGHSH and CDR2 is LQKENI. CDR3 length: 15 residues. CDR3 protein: CASSTGTSYTDTQYF. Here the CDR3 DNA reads TGTGCCAGCTCCACCGGGACTTCCTACACAGATACGCAGTATTTT.

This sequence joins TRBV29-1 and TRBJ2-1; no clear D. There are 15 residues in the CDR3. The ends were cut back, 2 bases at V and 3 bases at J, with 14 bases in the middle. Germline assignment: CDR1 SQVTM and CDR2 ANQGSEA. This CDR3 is CSVESADDDYNEQFF. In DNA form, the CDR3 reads TGCAGCGTTGAATCGGCAGATGACGACTACAATGAGCAGTTCTTC.

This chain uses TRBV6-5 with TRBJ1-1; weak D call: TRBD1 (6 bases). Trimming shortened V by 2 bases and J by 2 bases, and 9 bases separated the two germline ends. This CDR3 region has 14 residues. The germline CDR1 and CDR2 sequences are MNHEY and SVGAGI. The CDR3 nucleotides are TGTGCCAGCAGTTACGGACAGCCAAACACTGAAGCTTTCTTT. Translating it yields CASSYGQPNTEAFF.

Here the CDR3 reads CAIRKDGYEQYF. CDR3 nucleotides: TGTGCCATCAGAAAGGACGGCTACGAGCAGTACTTC. The rearrangement uses TRBV10-3 and TRBJ2-5; no definite D call. The assigned J gene may be wrong: the sequence end matches TRBJ2-7 better. Germline V gives CDR1 ENHRY, CDR2 SYGVKD. The CDR3 has 12 amino acids.

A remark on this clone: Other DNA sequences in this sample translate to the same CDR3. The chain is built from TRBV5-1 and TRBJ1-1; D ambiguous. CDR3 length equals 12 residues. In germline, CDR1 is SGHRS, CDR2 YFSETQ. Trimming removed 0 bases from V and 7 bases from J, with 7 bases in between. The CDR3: CASSLVGVEAFF. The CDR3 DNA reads TGCGCCAGCAGCTTGGTCGGGGTTGAAGCTTTCTTT.

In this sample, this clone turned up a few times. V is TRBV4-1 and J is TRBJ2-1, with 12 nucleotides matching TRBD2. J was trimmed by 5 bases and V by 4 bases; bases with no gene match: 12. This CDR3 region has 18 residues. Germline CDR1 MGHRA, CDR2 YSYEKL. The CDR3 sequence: CASSLFAGTSGQHNEQFF. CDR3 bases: TGCGCCAGCAGCCTTTTTGCTGGGACTAGCGGGCAACACAATGAGCAGTTCTTC.

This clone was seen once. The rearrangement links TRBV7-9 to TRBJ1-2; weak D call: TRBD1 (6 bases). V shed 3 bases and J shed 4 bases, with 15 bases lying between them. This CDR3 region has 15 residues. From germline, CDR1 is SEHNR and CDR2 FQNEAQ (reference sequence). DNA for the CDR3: TGTGCCAGCAGCTTTGCTGGGGGGCCCTTCTATGGCTACACCTTC. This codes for CASSFAGGPFYGYTF.

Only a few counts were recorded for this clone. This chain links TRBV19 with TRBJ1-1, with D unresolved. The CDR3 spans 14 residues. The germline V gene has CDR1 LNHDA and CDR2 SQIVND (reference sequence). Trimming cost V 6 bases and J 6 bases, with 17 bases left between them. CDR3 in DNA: TGTGCCAGTAGCCCTCCGGCGGACGGGGCTGAAGCTTTCTTT. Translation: CASSPPADGAEAFF.

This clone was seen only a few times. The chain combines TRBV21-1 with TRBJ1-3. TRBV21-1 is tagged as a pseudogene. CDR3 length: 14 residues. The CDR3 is CASGGSHSGNTIYF. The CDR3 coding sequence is TGTGCCAGTGGGGGGTCCCACTCTGGAAACACCATATATTTT.

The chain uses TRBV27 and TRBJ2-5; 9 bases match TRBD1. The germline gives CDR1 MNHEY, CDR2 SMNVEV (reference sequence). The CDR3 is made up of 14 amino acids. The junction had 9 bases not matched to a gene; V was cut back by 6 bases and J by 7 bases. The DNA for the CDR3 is TGTGCCAGCAGGGTAACAGGGGGCTTTGGGACCCAGTACTTC. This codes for CASRVTGGFGTQYF.

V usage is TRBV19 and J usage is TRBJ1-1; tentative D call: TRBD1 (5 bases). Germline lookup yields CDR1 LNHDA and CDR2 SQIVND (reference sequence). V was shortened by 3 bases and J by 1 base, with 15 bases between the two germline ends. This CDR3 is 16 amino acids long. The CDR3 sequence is CASSIYFGRGNTEAFF. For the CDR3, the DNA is TGTGCCAGTAGTATTTATTTCGGGAGGGGGAACACTGAAGCTTTCTTT.

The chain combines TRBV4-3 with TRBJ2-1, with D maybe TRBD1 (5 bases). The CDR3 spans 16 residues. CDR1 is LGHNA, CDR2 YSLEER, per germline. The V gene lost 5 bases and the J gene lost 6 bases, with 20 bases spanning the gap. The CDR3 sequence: CASSAELRDRANEQFF. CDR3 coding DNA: TGCGCCAGCAGCGCAGAGCTCCGAGACAGAGCCAATGAGCAGTTCTTC.

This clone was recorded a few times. Written as DNA, the CDR3 is TGCAGCGTTGGGGAGGGTAAATCACCCCTCCACTTT. Its protein product is CSVGEGKSPLHF. This chain joins TRBV29-1 and TRBJ1-6; D unresolved. V shed 4 bases and J shed 10 bases, with 11 bases lying between them. Germline assignment: CDR1 SQVTM and CDR2 ANQGSEA. This CDR3 comprises 12 residues.

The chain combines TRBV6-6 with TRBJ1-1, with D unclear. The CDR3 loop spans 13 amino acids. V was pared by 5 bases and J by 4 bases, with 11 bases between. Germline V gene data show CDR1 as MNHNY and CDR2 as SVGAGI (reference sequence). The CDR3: CASSHTEGTEAFF. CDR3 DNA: TGTGCCAGCAGTCATACCGAGGGCACTGAAGCTTTCTTT.

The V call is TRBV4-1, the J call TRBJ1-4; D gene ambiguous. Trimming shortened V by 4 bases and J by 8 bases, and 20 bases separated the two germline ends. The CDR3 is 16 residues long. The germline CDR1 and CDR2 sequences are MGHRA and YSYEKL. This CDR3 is CASSLEVPAVSEKLFF. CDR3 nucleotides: TGCGCCAGCAGCCTAGAGGTCCCGGCGGTATCGGAAAAACTGTTTTTT.

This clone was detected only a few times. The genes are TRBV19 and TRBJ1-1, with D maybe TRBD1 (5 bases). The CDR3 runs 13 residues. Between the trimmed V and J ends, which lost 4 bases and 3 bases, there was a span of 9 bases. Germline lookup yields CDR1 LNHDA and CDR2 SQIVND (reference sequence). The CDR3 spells CASSSGAYTEAFF. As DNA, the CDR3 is TGTGCCAGTAGTAGCGGGGCTTACACTGAAGCTTTCTTT.

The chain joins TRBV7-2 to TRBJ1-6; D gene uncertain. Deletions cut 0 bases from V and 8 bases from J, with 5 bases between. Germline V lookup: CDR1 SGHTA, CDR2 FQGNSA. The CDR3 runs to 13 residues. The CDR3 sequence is CASSLAPYSPLHF. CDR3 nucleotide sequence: TGTGCCAGCAGCTTAGCCCCTTATTCACCCCTCCACTTT.

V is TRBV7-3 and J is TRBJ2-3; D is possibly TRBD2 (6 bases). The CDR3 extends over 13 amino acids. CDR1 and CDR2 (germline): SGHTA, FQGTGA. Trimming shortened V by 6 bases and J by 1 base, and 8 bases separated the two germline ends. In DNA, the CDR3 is TGTGCCAGCAGGGGCGGGGGCACAGATACGCAGTATTTT. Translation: CASRGGGTDTQYF.

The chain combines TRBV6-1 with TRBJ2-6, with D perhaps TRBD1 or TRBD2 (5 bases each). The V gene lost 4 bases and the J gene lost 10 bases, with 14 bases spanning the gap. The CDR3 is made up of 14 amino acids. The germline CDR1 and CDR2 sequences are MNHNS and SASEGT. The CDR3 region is CASSVIGAVNVLTF. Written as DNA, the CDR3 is TGTGCCAGCAGTGTTATCGGGGCCGTGAACGTCCTGACTTTC.

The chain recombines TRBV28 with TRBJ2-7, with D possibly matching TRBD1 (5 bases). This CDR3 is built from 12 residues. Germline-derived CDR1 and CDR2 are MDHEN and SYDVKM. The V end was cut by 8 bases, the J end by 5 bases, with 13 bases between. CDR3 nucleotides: TGTGCCAGCCAGGGCTTCGAGGACGAGCAGTACTTC. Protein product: CASQGFEDEQYF.

The CDR3 is CASSSQYVDRAEAFF. Here the CDR3 DNA reads TGTGCCAGCAGCTCCCAGTATGTAGACAGGGCCGAAGCTTTCTTT. The genes are TRBV7-9 and TRBJ1-1, with TRBD1 matching over 7 bases. Losses at the gene ends were 4 bases for V and 8 bases for J; bases not matched to a gene: 13. The germline gives CDR1 SEHNR, CDR2 FQNEAQ (reference sequence). The CDR3 loop spans 15 amino acids.